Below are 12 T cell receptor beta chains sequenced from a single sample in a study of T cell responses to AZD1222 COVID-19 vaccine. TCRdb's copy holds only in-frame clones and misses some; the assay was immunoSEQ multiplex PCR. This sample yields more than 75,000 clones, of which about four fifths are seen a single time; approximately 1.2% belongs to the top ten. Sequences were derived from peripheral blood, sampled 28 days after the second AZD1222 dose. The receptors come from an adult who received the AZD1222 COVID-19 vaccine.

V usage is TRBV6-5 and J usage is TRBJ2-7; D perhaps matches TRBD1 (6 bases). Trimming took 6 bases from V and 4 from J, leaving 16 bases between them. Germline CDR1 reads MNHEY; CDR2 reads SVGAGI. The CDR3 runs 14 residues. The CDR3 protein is CASSASGQLYEQYF. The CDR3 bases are TGTGCCAGCAGCGCCTCGGGACAATTGTACGAGCAGTACTTC.

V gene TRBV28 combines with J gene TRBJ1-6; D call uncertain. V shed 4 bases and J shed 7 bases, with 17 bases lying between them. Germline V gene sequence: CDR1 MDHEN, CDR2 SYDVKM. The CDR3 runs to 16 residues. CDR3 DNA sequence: TGTGCCAGCAGTTCCTACAGCCAACTTCGGAATTCACCCCTCCACTTT. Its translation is CASSSYSQLRNSPLHF.

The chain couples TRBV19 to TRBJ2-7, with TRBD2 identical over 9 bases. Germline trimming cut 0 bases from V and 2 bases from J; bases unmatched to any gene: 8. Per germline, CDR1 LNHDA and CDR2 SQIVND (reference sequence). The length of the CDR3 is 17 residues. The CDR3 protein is CASSIDIGIAGAYEQYF. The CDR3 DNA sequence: TGTGCCAGTAGTATAGACATCGGAATAGCGGGGGCCTACGAGCAGTACTTC.

The CDR3 here is CASSLNSHYGYTF. DNA for the CDR3: TGTGCCAGCAGCTTAAACAGTCACTATGGCTACACCTTC. The chain recombines TRBV11-1 with TRBJ1-2; no firm D call. Germline CDR1 and CDR2: SGHAT and FQDESV (reference sequence). CDR3 length: 13 amino acids. Deletions cut 2 bases from V and 3 bases from J, with 7 bases between. Full variable domain (missing parts from reference TRBV11-1 and TRBJ1-2): EAEVAQSPRYKITEKSQAVAFWCDPISGHATLYWYRQILGQGPELLVQFQDESVVDDSQLPKDRFSAERLKGVDSTLKIQPAELGDSAMYLCASSLNSHYGYTFGSGTRLTVV.

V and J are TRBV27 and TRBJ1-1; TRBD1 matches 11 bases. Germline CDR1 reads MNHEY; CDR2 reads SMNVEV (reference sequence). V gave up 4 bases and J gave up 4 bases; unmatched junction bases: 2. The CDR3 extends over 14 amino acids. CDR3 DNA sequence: TGTGCCAGCAGTTGGGGACAGGGGGGCACTGAAGCTTTCTTT. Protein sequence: CASSWGQGGTEAFF.

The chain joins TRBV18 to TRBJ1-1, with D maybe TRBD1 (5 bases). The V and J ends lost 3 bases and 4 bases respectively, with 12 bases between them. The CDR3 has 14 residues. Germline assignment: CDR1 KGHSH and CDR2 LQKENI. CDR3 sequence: CASSPRGRSTEAFF. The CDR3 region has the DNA TGTGCCAGCTCACCGAGGGGTAGGAGCACTGAAGCTTTCTTT.

This chain's CDR3 is CASSLASGAYEQYF. CDR3 nucleotides: TGTGCCAGCAGCTTAGCTAGCGGGGCCTACGAGCAGTACTTC. The chain employs TRBV5-4 and TRBJ2-7; 9 bases match TRBD2. Looked up from germline, CDR1 is SGHNT and CDR2 is YYREEE (reference sequence). The CDR3 sequence is 14 residues long. J lost 2 bases, V lost 2 bases, and 2 bases had no gene match.

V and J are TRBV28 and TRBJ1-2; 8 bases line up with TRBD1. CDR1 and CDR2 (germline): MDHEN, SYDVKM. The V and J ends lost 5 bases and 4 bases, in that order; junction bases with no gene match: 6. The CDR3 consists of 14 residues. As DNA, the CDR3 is TGTGCCAGCAGTCCCCCGACAGGGGTCTATGGCTACACCTTC. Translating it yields CASSPPTGVYGYTF.

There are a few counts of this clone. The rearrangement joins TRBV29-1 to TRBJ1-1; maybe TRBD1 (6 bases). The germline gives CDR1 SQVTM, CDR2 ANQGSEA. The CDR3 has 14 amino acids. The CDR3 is CTAREQGGNTEAFF. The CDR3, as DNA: TGCACGGCTCGAGAACAGGGAGGGAACACTGAAGCTTTCTTT.

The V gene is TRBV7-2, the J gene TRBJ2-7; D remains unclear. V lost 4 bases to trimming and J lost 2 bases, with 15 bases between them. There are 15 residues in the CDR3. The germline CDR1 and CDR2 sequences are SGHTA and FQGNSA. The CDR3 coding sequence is TGTGCCAGCAGCTACCGATCGTCTCCAGCCTACGAGCAGTACTTC. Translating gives CASSYRSSPAYEQYF.

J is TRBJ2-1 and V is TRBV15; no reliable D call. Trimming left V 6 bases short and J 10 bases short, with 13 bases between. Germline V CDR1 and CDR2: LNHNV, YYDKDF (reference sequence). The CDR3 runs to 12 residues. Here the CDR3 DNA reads TGTGCCACCAGTAAAGATACGACAGAGCAGTTCTTC. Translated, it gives CATSKDTTEQFF.

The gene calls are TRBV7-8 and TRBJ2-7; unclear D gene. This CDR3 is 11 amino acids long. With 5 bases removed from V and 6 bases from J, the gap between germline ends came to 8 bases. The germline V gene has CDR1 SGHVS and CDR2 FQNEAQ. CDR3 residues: CASSLRREQYF. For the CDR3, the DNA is TGTGCCAGCAGCCTTAGGCGCGAGCAGTACTTC.